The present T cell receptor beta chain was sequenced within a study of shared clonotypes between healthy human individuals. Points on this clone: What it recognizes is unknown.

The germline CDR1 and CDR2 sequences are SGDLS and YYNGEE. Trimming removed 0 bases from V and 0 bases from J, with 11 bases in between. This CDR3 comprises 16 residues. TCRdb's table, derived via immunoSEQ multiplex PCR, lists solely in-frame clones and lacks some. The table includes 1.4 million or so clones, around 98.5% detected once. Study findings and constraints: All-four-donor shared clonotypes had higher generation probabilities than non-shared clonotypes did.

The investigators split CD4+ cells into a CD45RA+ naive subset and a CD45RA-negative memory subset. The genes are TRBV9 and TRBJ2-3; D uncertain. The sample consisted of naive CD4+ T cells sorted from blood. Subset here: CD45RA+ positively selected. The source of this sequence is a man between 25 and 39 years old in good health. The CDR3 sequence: CASSVEVARSTDTQYF. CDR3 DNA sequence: TGTGCCAGCAGCGTAGAAGTGGCCCGGAGCACAGATACGCAGTATTTT.